A selection of T cell receptor beta chains follows, all from one sample in a study of blood T cell repertoires in COVID-19. The assay was immunoSEQ multiplex PCR, and TCRdb's table has in-frame clones only and misses some. The table shows fewer than 90,000 clones, with about 95% occurring only once. The material sequenced was peripheral blood. The receptors originated from a human donor with active COVID-19. The donor label of this sample is uncertain. Each CDR3 is given with its conserved first and last residue. D genes are given only for firm matches. Clone size is not always given. Where it is, it says once, few, many or a class for expanded clones.

TRBJ1-5 . few TRBV19 CASSRTAISNQPQHF TGTGCCAGTAGTAGGACAGCTATTAGCAATCAGCCCCAGCATTTT
TRBJ2-7 TRBD1 . TRBV6-5 CASSETGLVYEQYF TGTGCCAGCAGCGAGACAGGGTTGGTCTACGAGCAGTACTTC
TRBJ2-1 TRBD2 . TRBV19 CASSRGLASYNEQFF TGTGCCAGTAGTAGGGGACTAGCGTCCTACAATGAGCAGTTCTTC
TRBJ1-4 . . TRBV7-9 CASSPIGGRNEKLFF TGTGCCAGCAGCCCTATAGGCGGAAGGAATGAAAAACTGTTTTTT
TRBJ1-5 TRBD1 . TRBV18 CASSPLGQGSNQPQHF TGTGCCAGCTCACCACTGGGACAGGGTTCCAATCAGCCCCAGCATTTT
TRBJ1-3 . . TRBV6-5 CASRRTESGNTIYF TGTGCCAGCAGAAGGACAGAATCTGGAAACACCATATATTTT
TRBJ2-7 . . TRBV27 CASSLGVSSSYEQYF TGTGCCAGCAGCCTCGGGGTCTCAAGCTCCTACGAGCAGTACTTC
TRBJ2-6 TRBD1 . TRBV4-2 CASSQDLSRGTNVLTF TGTGCCAGCAGCCAAGATCTGTCCAGGGGGACCAACGTCCTGACTTTC
TRBJ1-1 . . TRBV5-1 CASSFNSRNTEAFF TGCGCCAGCAGCTTTAATTCCAGAAACACTGAAGCTTTCTTT
TRBJ1-1 . once TRBV28 CASTREVMGQADAFF TGTGCCAGCACCAGGGAGGTAATGGGGCAAGCCGACGCTTTCTTT
TRBJ2-5 . . TRBV25-1 CASSSTLEGRETQYF TGTGCCAGCAGTTCTACCTTAGAGGGCAGGGAGACCCAGTACTTC
TRBJ2-3 TRBD1 . TRBV6-5 CASSSLGQGIADTQYF TGTGCCAGCAGTTCCCTTGGACAGGGGATCGCAGATACGCAGTATTTT
TRBJ2-1 TRBD2 . TRBV5-4 CASSTSGGAAYNEQFF TGTGCCAGCAGCACTAGCGGGGGGGCCGCCTACAATGAGCAGTTCTTC
TRBJ2-2 . . TRBV2 CASSKTAAGFIGELFF TGTGCCAGCAGTAAAACGGCTGCAGGGTTCATCGGGGAGCTGTTTTTT
TRBJ2-7 . . TRBV11-2 CASSLELESSTEQYF TGTGCCAGCAGCCTCGAACTAGAATCGTCTACCGAGCAGTACTTC
TRBJ2-7 . . TRBV2 CASSPRRRSPSGEQYF TGTGCCAGCAGTCCTAGACGGAGGAGCCCATCGGGGGAGCAGTACTTC
TRBJ2-3 . . TRBV13 CASSLRGMGSTDTQYF TGTGCCAGCAGCTTAAGGGGGATGGGGAGCACAGATACGCAGTATTTT
TRBJ2-1 . . TRBV5-1 CASSPTASYEQFF TGCGCCAGCAGCCCAACCGCTAGCTATGAGCAGTTCTTC
TRBJ1-6 TRBD1 . TRBV6-5 CASSREGQGSSPLHF TGTGCCAGCAGTCGAGAAGGACAGGGAAGTTCACCCCTCCACTTT
TRBJ2-2 TRBD1 . TRBV28 CASSLPGTGLGELFF TGTGCCAGCAGTCTTCCCGGGACAGGGCTCGGGGAGCTGTTTTTT
TRBJ2-7 TRBD2 . TRBV4-3 CASSQGGGLAGEYEQYF TGCGCCAGCAGCCAAGGGGGGGGGCTAGCGGGAGAGTACGAGCAGTACTTC
TRBJ2-5 . . TRBV27 CASSLEGRGPKETQYF TGTGCCAGCAGTTTAGAAGGGCGGGGGCCGAAAGAGACCCAGTACTTC
TRBJ2-1 TRBD2 . TRBV6-5 CASRVAGETYNEQFF TGTGCCAGCAGGGTAGCGGGGGAGACCTACAATGAGCAGTTCTTC
TRBJ2-1 TRBD2 . TRBV5-1 CASSLVLAGEVEQFF TGCGCCAGCAGCTTGGTCCTAGCGGGGGAAGTGGAGCAGTTCTTC
TRBJ2-3 . . TRBV28 CASSLDQGSTDTQYF TGTGCCAGCAGTTTAGATCAGGGCTCCACAGATACGCAGTATTTT
TRBJ2-5 TRBD1 . TRBV5-4 CASSPTPGGAETQYF TGTGCCAGCAGCCCGACCCCAGGGGGAGCGGAGACCCAGTACTTC